This T cell receptor (beta chain) was obtained from a study of spatial heterogeneity in lung cancer. TCRdb reprocessed the 5' RACE reads with MiXCR, giving one entry per CDR3 protein. The data show 90,000 to 95,000 distinct CDR3 sequences, approximately 12% seen once. This clonotype was found a few times. Time point reported: sample taken at primary tumor resection. No cells were sorted before sequencing. The whole RNA sequenced was extracted from tumor, nontumor lung or frozen PBMC. J gave up 7 bases and V 4 bases, and 7 bases lay outside the gene matches. Germline CDR1 SGHRS, CDR2 YFSETQ. The CDR3 runs 14 residues.

The J gene is TRBJ2-1, the V gene TRBV5-1; 8 nucleotides align to TRBD2. This receptor was taken from a male donor with early-stage non-small cell lung cancer. Sequenced here: PBMCs, sampled at surgery. The DNA of the CDR3 is TGCGCCAGCAGCCTTCTTGCGGGGGGAAATGAGCAGTTCTTC. It is translated as CASSLLAGGNEQFF.